The 21 T cell receptor beta chains presented below share a single source sample, sequenced in a study of early T cells in non-severe SARS-CoV-2 infection. TCRdb re-called the 5' RACE reads with MiXCR, one entry per CDR3 protein. The table records about 80,000 distinct CDR3 sequences, roughly 9.4% of them present only once. Sample: whole blood. The receptors were gathered from an adult who was a healthcare worker with PCR-confirmed SARS-CoV-2 infection or an uninfected control (not recorded which).

This clonotype was seen a few times. The V gene is TRBV5-1, the J gene TRBJ1-2; weak D call: TRBD1 (5 bases). The V end lost 4 bases, the J end lost 8 bases, and 12 bases lay between the germline ends. This CDR3 has 12 amino acids. CDR1 and CDR2 from the germline V gene are SGHRS and YFSETQ. The CDR3 is CASSGDSFGYTF. The CDR3 coding sequence is TGCGCCAGCAGCGGAGACAGTTTCGGCTACACCTTC.

This chain connects TRBV2 to TRBJ2-4; 8 bases align to TRBD2. The ends lost 0 bases at V and 5 bases at J; junction bases unmatched: 12. Germline CDR1 is SNHLY and CDR2 is FYNNEI. This CDR3 has 18 residues. In DNA form, the CDR3 reads TGTGCCAGCAGTGAAGCGCTCGGGAGCGGGGGAGGGCAAAACATTCAGTACTTC. Protein sequence: CASSEALGSGGGQNIQYF.

This clonotype showed up many times. V is TRBV7-2 and J is TRBJ2-5, with D perhaps matching TRBD1 or TRBD2 (6 bases each). Germline V lookup: CDR1 SGHTA, CDR2 FQGNSA. The CDR3 has 13 residues. V was trimmed by 3 bases and J by 4 bases, leaving 9 bases between them. DNA of the CDR3: TGTGCCAGCAGCTTTAAGGGGGGAGAGACCCAGTACTTC. This gives the protein CASSFKGGETQYF.

This clonotype came up many times. J is TRBJ2-1 and V is TRBV6-4; 7 bases agree with TRBD2. Germline CDR1 reads MRHNA; CDR2 reads SNTAGT. The CDR3 contains 13 residues. Unmatched junction bases numbered 0, after V lost 1 base and J lost 6 bases. Here the CDR3 reads CASSDWGGNEQFF. The CDR3 DNA reads as TGTGCCAGCAGTGACTGGGGGGGCAATGAGCAGTTCTTC.

V usage is TRBV5-1 and J usage is TRBJ2-5; D gene unclear. The length of the CDR3 is 12 residues. Trimming stripped 2 bases from V and 10 bases from J, with 12 bases between. The V gene's germline CDR1 is SGHRS and CDR2 YFSETQ. The CDR3 is CASSLLLSDQYF. The CDR3 DNA reads TGCGCCAGCAGCTTACTTTTAAGTGACCAGTACTTC.

This clonotype showed up many times. The chain carries TRBV28 and TRBJ1-2; a weak D match, TRBD1 (6 bases). From germline, CDR1 is MDHEN and CDR2 SYDVKM. V lost 6 bases and J 5 bases, leaving 22 bases between the germline ends. The CDR3 spans 16 residues. For the CDR3, the DNA is TGTGCCAGCAGATTACTCAGGGGCCCCTCCCTTTATGGCTACACCTTC. This codes for CASRLLRGPSLYGYTF.

At least ten counts were recorded for this clonotype. V gene TRBV11-2 combines with J gene TRBJ2-1; 7 nucleotides agree with TRBD2. Per germline, CDR1 SGHAT and CDR2 FQNNGV. Trimming at V came to 0 bases and at J to 6 bases, leaving 2 bases not matched to a gene. This CDR3 contains 14 residues. The CDR3, as DNA: TGTGCCAGCAGCTTAGACTGGACTAGCAATGAGCAGTTCTTC. It yields the protein CASSLDWTSNEQFF.

The rearrangement links TRBV27 to TRBJ2-7; 7 nucleotides match TRBD1. The CDR3 consists of 15 residues. From germline, CDR1 is MNHEY and CDR2 SMNVEV (reference sequence). V trimming: 2 bases; J trimming: 5 bases; junction bases outside the gene matches: 9. CDR3 region: CASSLRSTGIDEQYF. The DNA for the CDR3 is TGTGCCAGCAGTTTAAGGTCGACAGGGATCGACGAGCAGTACTTC.

This clonotype was counted between two and nine times. The chain employs TRBV12-3 or TRBV12-4 and TRBJ1-5; 9 nucleotides match TRBD1. CDR3 length equals 15 residues. Trimming at V came to 5 bases and at J to 0 bases, leaving 2 bases not matched to a gene. In DNA, the CDR3 is TGTGCCAGCAGTCGGACAGGGGCTAGCAATCAGCCCCAGCATTTT. This encodes CASSRTGASNQPQHF.

The table lists this clonotype with many counts. The rearrangement uses TRBV5-1 and TRBJ1-1, with 9 bases lining up with TRBD1. V lost 7 bases to trimming and J lost 1 base; unmatched junction nucleotides: 2. The length of the CDR3 is 13 residues. Germline values: CDR1 SGHRS, CDR2 YFSETQ. Here the CDR3 reads CASQQGANTEAFF. The CDR3 DNA reads as TGCGCCAGCCAACAGGGGGCGAACACTGAAGCTTTCTTT.

V is TRBV9 and J is TRBJ1-5, with D hard to call. The CDR3 length is 15 residues. V was clipped by 3 bases and J by 0 bases, with 10 bases between them. Per germline, CDR1 SGDLS and CDR2 YYNGEE. Here the CDR3 DNA reads TGTGCCAGCAGCGAAAGTGGGTATAGCAATCAGCCCCAGCATTTT. It translates to CASSESGYSNQPQHF.

This clonotype was recorded a few times. The rearrangement joins TRBV7-8 to TRBJ2-1, with 12 bases that match TRBD2. CDR1 is SGHVS, CDR2 FQNEAQ, per germline. The CDR3 extends over 15 amino acids. Trimming took 5 bases from V and 5 from J; bases not matched to a gene: 4. The CDR3 loop reads CASSRLAGVDNEQFF. The CDR3 bases are TGTGCCAGCAGCCGACTAGCGGGAGTTGACAATGAGCAGTTCTTC.

This clonotype was seen at least ten times. The chain employs TRBV7-9 and TRBJ1-1; a weak D match, TRBD1 (5 bases). Per germline, CDR1 SEHNR and CDR2 FQNEAQ (reference sequence). Trimming shortened V by 7 bases and J by 1 base, and 13 bases separated the two germline ends. The length of the CDR3 is 14 residues. The CDR3 nucleotides read TGTGCCAGCACCGCAGGGTACACGAACACTGAAGCTTTCTTT. Amino acid sequence: CASTAGYTNTEAFF.

Ten or more counts support this clonotype. This chain uses TRBV20-1 with TRBJ2-7; 10 bases match TRBD2. Germline loops: CDR1 DFQATT, CDR2 SNEGSKA (reference sequence). V shed 6 bases, J shed 3 bases, and the junction held 8 bases outside the gene matches. The CDR3 covers 14 residues. This chain's CDR3 is CSADPSGGFYEQYF. The DNA for the CDR3 is TGCAGTGCCGACCCTAGCGGGGGATTCTACGAGCAGTACTTC.

The genes are TRBV10-3 and TRBJ1-6, with 7 bases aligning to TRBD1. Trimming took 6 bases from V and 7 from J; bases not matched to a gene: 6. CDR3 size: 14 residues. Germline V gene sequence: CDR1 ENHRY, CDR2 SYGVKD. The CDR3: CAISGQVSNSPLHF. The CDR3 bases are TGTGCCATCAGCGGACAGGTCTCCAATTCACCCCTCCACTTT.

This clonotype was detected ten times or more. CDR3 in DNA: TGTGCCAGCAGTTTTCAAGCCGGGGTCAGCACGGGCGAGCAGTACTTC. It translates to CASSFQAGVSTGEQYF. This rearrangement joins TRBV27 to TRBJ2-7; tentatively, D is TRBD2 (5 bases). CDR3 length: 16 residues. Germline values: CDR1 MNHEY, CDR2 SMNVEV (reference sequence). Trimming left V 3 bases short and J 6 bases short, with 21 bases between.

V and J are TRBV28 and TRBJ2-2; weak D call: TRBD1 (6 bases). Looked up from germline, CDR1 is MDHEN and CDR2 is SYDVKM. The CDR3 length is 14 residues. Between the trimmed V and J ends, which lost 6 bases and 6 bases, there was a span of 14 bases. CDR3 region: CASRRTDQPGELFF. CDR3 nucleotide sequence: TGTGCCAGCAGGCGGACAGACCAACCCGGGGAGCTGTTTTTT.

CDR3: CSVEDYVEHF. The CDR3 bases are TGCAGCGTTGAAGATTATGTTGAGCATTTT. The chain carries TRBV29-1 and TRBJ1-5; D call uncertain. CDR3 length: 10 residues. Germline CDR1 and CDR2: SQVTM and ANQGSEA. The ends were cut back, 0 bases at V and 14 bases at J, with 8 bases in the middle.

At least ten counts were recorded for this clonotype. The DNA for the CDR3 is TGCGCCAGCAGCTTGGCCCCGGGAGGAAGCAATCAGCCCCAGCATTTT. Its protein is CASSLAPGGSNQPQHF. V is TRBV5-1 and J is TRBJ1-5, with D hard to call. The CDR3 has 16 amino acids. The V gene's germline CDR1 is SGHRS and CDR2 YFSETQ. Trimming removed 0 bases at V and 1 base at J, with 11 bases between.

This clonotype was recorded at least ten times. This chain uses TRBV7-7 with TRBJ1-5; D is uncertain. V was clipped by 5 bases and J by 0 bases, with 17 bases between them. This CDR3 has 17 amino acids. CDR1 and CDR2 (germline): SSHAT, FNYEAQ (reference sequence). The CDR3 is CASSPRCRLYSNQPQHF. As DNA, the CDR3 is TGTGCCAGCAGCCCCCGGTGTAGACTCTATAGCAATCAGCCCCAGCATTTT.

This clonotype was observed a few times. CDR3: CASSFTSGRGGDTQYF. CDR3 DNA: TGTGCCAGCAGTTTTACTAGCGGGAGAGGAGGAGATACGCAGTATTTT. This chain links TRBV28 with TRBJ2-3, with 11 nucleotides matching TRBD2. Per the germline V gene, CDR1 is MDHEN and CDR2 is SYDVKM. Losses at the gene ends were 3 bases for V and 5 bases for J; bases not matched to a gene: 7. The CDR3 is 16 amino acids.